This T cell receptor (beta chain) was documented in a study of T cells in Graves' hyperthyroidism and ophthalmopathy. Details on this clonotype: The target antigen is unknown. With a much larger clone just one base away, this may be a read error.

Each diagnosis drew on symptoms, thyroxine, TRAb, thyroid ultrasound and orbital computed tomography findings. The CDR3 loop spans 15 amino acids. Trimming removed 5 bases from V and 4 bases from J; junction bases left unmatched: 10. The germline V gene has CDR1 MNHEY and CDR2 SMNVEV (reference sequence). Overall study results and limits: Ophthalmopathy was told apart from stable hyperthyroidism by a 13 V-J model.

There were TCR beta CDR3 regions amplified from RNA transcripts. Using the HTBI primer set, a first-round RT-PCR was run on the TCR CDR3. TCRdb passed the multiplex PCR reads through MiXCR, listing each CDR3 protein once. The table includes some 98,000 distinct CDR3 sequences, around 40% detected once. The chain combines TRBV27 with TRBJ1-1, with 7 nucleotides matching TRBD1. The sequenced material came from peripheral blood or thyroid tissue (not recorded which). This TCR came from a woman under 40 with Graves' hyperthyroidism. The CDR3 reads CASSPGTVMSTEAFF. In DNA, the CDR3 is TGTGCCAGCAGTCCCGGGACAGTTATGAGCACTGAAGCTTTCTTT.